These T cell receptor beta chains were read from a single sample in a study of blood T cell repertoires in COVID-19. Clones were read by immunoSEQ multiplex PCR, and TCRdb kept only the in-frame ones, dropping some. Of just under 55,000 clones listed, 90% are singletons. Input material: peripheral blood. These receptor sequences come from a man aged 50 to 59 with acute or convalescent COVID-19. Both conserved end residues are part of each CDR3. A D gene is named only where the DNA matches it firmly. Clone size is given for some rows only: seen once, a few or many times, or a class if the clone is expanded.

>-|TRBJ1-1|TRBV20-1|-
CSAAEDTEAFF
TGCAGTGCGGCCGAGGATACTGAAGCTTTCTTT
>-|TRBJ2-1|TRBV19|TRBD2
CASASGVYNEQFF
TGTGCCAGTGCTAGCGGGGTTTACAATGAGCAGTTCTTC
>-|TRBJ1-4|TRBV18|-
CASCGQMNEKLFF
TGTGCCAGCTGCGGACAGATGAATGAAAAACTGTTTTTT
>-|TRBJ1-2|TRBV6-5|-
CASTGGGQRPGYTF
TGTGCCAGCACCGGGGGGGGGCAGCGGCCGGGCTACACCTTC
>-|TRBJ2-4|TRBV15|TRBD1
CATRGTEAKNIQYF
TGTGCCACGAGGGGGACAGAGGCCAAAAACATTCAGTACTTC
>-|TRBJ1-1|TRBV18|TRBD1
CASSQTGTGGTDTEAFF
TGTGCCAGCTCACAAACCGGGACAGGGGGCACGGACACTGAAGCTTTCTTT
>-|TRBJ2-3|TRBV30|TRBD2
CAWSVLGAGVTDTQYF
TGTGCCTGGAGTGTACTCGGGGCGGGAGTCACAGATACGCAGTATTTT
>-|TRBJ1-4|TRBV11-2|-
CASRKPGEGEKLFF
TGTGCCAGCCGCAAACCGGGGGAGGGGGAAAAACTGTTTTTT
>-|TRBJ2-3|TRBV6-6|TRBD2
CASSRLAGRTDTQYF
TGTGCCTCATCCAGACTAGCGGGACGCACAGATACGCAGTATTTT
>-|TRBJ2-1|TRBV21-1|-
CASSKCSGRGLCYNEQFF
TGTGCCAGCAGCAAATGTAGCGGGAGGGGCCTCTGTTACAATGAGCAGTTCTTC
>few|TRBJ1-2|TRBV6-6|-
CASSREPNYGYTF
TGTGCCAGCAGTCGGGAGCCTAACTATGGCTACACCTTC
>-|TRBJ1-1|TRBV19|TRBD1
CASSLIPGTANTEAFF
TGTGCCAGTAGTCTCATCCCGGGGACAGCGAACACTGAAGCTTTCTTT
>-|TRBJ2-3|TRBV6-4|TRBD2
CASSETGGTDTQYF
TGTGCCAGCAGTGAAACGGGGGGTACAGATACGCAGTATTTT
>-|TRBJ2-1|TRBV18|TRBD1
CASSPQGAYYNEQFF
TGTGCCAGCTCACCACAGGGGGCGTATTACAATGAGCAGTTCTTC
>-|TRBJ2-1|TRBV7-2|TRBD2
CASSSWTSGSSGEQFF
TGTGCCAGCAGCTCTTGGACTAGCGGGAGTTCCGGTGAGCAGTTCTTC
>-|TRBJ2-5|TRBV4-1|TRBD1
CASSQGTGETQYF
TGCGCCAGCAGCCAAGGGACAGGAGAGACCCAGTACTTC
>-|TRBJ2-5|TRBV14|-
CASSPRRTIETQYF
TGTGCCAGCAGCCCGCGACGGACTATAGAGACCCAGTACTTC
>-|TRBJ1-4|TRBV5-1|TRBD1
CASSLGLFRPPTGGIEKLFF
TGCGCCAGCAGCTTGGGTCTCTTTAGGCCCCCGACAGGGGGAATTGAAAAACTGTTTTTT
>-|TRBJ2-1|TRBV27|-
CASSLPRGVGNEQFF
TGTGCCAGCAGTTTACCCCGGGGAGTGGGCAATGAGCAGTTCTTC
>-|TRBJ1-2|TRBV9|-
CASSVAGNNYGYTF
TGTGCCAGCAGCGTAGCCGGTAATAACTATGGCTACACCTTC
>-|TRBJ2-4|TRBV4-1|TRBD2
CASSQGPLAGGLLAKNIQYF
TGCGCCAGCAGCCAGGGACCACTAGCGGGAGGGTTACTAGCCAAAAACATTCAGTACTTC
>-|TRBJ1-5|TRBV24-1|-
CATSQGSQPQHF
TGTGCCACCAGTCAGGGATCTCAGCCCCAGCATTTT
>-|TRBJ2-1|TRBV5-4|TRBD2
CASSTTLAGSYNEQFF
TGTGCCAGCAGCACCACACTAGCGGGATCCTACAATGAGCAGTTCTTC
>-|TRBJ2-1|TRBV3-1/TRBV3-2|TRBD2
CASSQTGLAGMDEQFF
TGTGCCAGCAGCCAAACCGGACTAGCGGGAATGGATGAGCAGTTCTTC
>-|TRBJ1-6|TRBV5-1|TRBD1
CASSLASGTGHSPLHF
TGCGCCAGCAGCTTGGCATCCGGGACAGGGCATTCACCCCTCCACTTT
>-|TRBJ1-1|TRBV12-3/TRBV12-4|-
CASSLGGYSEAFF
TGTGCCAGCAGTTTAGGAGGGTACAGTGAAGCTTTCTTT
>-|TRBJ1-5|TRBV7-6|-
CASSPNLYQPQHF
TGTGCCAGCAGCCCAAACCTATATCAGCCCCAGCATTTT
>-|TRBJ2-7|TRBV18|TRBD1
CASSPPGDRSYEQYF
TGTGCCAGCTCACCACCTGGGGACAGATCCTACGAGCAGTACTTC
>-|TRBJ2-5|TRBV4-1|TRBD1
CASSQSRDRRQETQYF
TGCGCCAGCAGCCAAAGTAGGGACAGGCGACAAGAGACCCAGTACTTC
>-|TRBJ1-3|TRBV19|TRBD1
CASRTGTGDKGNTIYF
TGTGCCAGTAGGACAGGGACAGGGGATAAGGGAAACACCATATATTTT
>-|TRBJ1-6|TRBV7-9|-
CASSFSGIGNSPLHF
TGTGCCAGCAGCTTTTCAGGGATCGGTAATTCACCCCTCCACTTT
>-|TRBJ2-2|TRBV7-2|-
CASSSRLGGELFF
TGTGCCAGCAGCTCAAGACTGGGCGGGGAGCTGTTTTTT
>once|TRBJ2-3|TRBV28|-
CASREGGTGDTQYF
TGTGCCAGCAGGGAGGGCGGGACCGGAGATACGCAGTATTTT
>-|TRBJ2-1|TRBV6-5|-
CASSYTSYHEQFF
TGTGCCAGCAGTTACACTAGTTACCATGAGCAGTTCTTC
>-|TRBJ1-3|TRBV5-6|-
CASSFFSGGKGNTIYF
TGTGCCAGCAGCTTTTTCTCTGGAGGGAAAGGAAACACCATATATTTT
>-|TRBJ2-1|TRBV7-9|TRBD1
CASSTRGQGWNEQFF
TGTGCCAGCAGTACGAGGGGACAGGGGTGGAATGAGCAGTTCTTC
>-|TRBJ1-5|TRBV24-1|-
CATSEAQGQPQHF
TGTGCCACCAGTGAAGCGCAGGGACAGCCCCAGCATTTT
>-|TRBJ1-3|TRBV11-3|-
CASSLADFSAGNTIYF
TGTGCCAGCAGCTTAGCCGATTTCAGCGCTGGAAACACCATATATTTT
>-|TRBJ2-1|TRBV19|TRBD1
CASSQRQGGAYNEQFF
TGTGCCAGTAGTCAACGACAGGGGGGAGCCTACAATGAGCAGTTCTTC
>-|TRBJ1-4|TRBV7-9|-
CASSFGGGYEKLFF
TGTGCCAGCAGCTTTGGGGGGGGATATGAAAAACTGTTTTTT
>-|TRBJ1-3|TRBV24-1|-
CATSAGGSGNTIYF
TGTGCCACCAGTGCGGGTGGCTCTGGAAACACCATATATTTT
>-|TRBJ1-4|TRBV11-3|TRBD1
CASSSGTGDEKLFF
TGTGCCAGCAGCTCCGGGACAGGGGATGAAAAACTGTTTTTT
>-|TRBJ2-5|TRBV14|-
CASSLNAGETQYF
TGTGCCAGCAGCCTTAATGCGGGGGAGACCCAGTACTTC
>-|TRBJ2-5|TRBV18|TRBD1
CASSAGTAIETQYF
TGTGCCAGCTCGGCAGGGACAGCAATAGAGACCCAGTACTTC
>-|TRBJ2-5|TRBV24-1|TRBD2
CATSDLSTSGRARETQYF
TGTGCCACCAGTGATTTGTCGACTAGCGGGAGGGCCAGAGAGACCCAGTACTTC
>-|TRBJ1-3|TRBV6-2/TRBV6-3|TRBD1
CASSSGTVGNTIYF
TGTGCCAGCAGTTCCGGGACAGTCGGAAACACCATATATTTT